This T cell receptor (beta chain) was sequenced for a study of OX40 agonist ivuxolimab in advanced cancers. Overall study context: Administration of intravenous ivuxolimab to patients occurred every 2 weeks at 0.01 to 10 mg/kg.

Study-wide results and limits: Clonal expansion was among the lowest in partial responders at 0.1-3.0 mg/kg, especially CD8+. Expanded peripheral T-cell antigen specificity went undetermined.

Germline assignment: CDR1 SGHDN and CDR2 FVKESK. The CDR3 loop spans 16 amino acids. The ends lost 5 bases at V and 3 bases at J; junction bases unmatched: 8. Method: immunoSEQ multiplex PCR; TCRdb's copy keeps in-frame clones and lacks some. The profile covers 20,000 to 25,000 clones, with around 84% appearing a single time and 14% taken by the ten largest. On this clone: No antigen is known for it.

The material was CD4+ or CD8+ T cells sorted from blood, obtained in a trial of the OX40 agonist ivuxolimab. The chain employs TRBV14 and TRBJ2-3, with TRBD2 matching over 10 bases. This TCR was sampled from an adult with an advanced solid tumor such as melanoma, head and neck, liver or kidney cancer. Written as DNA, the CDR3 is TGTGCCAGCAGCGAAACAGCGGGGGGGCCGACAGATACGCAGTATTTT. Amino acid sequence: CASSETAGGPTDTQYF.